This T cell receptor (beta chain) emerged from a study of T cell repertoires in cytomegalovirus infection (dated by TCRdb to the late 2010s). As for the study more broadly: Recently identified HLA-C-restricted CMV epitopes, whose presentation resists viral immunomodulation, were targeted by peptide stimulations together with well-studied HLA-B-restricted epitopes. Donor HLA type was relevant to the analysis, because carriage of CMV infection together with the matching HLA type was indicated by public TCR beta signatures.

TCRdb names Illumina HiSeq 1500 as the instrument used. Using fastp trimming at Q25 and MiXCR clonotype assembly, TCRdb reanalyzed the public sequencing data and kept in-frame beta chains. Each CDR3 protein gets just one entry, which takes the most common genes and DNA from the rows behind it. This sample has approximately 730,000 distinct CDR3 sequences in its table, and 25% to 30% of those were observed once. About 12% of the sample goes to the ten largest clones. Points on this clonotype: Its antigen is currently not known. No base quality values were provided; no much bigger clone lies one nucleotide off.

The sample's treatment or condition, from its label and the paper: in vitro stimulation with specific CMV peptide epitopes to enrich CMV-specific T cells. The germline V gene (reference sequence) gives CDR1 as LNHDA and CDR2 as SQIVND. The CDR3, from cysteine to phenylalanine, totals 17 residues. Here the CDR3 DNA is all that survives: 51 bases in frame from base 1. The V and J ends are trimmed by 6 bases and 0 bases, leaving 18 bases between them. What the research found in general, with its limitations: The ex vivo response was dominated by HLA-C-restricted CMV-specific TCR beta clonotypes, and the single most frequent clonotype in two of eight donors was supplied by these HLA-C-restricted clonotypes. In both this cohort and an independent roughly 330-donor cohort, the cumulative frequency of public TCR beta family members distinguished carriers of CMV infection plus the relevant HLA type.

The material was cultured CD8+ T cells from PBMCs, obtained from culture after CMV antigen stimulation. The sequence was obtained from a human donor in good health (CMV status not recorded). Some clones in this sample may be carry-over from other donors' samples. The chain joins TRBV19 to TRBJ1-5; no confident D gene assignment can be made. CDR3 protein: CASSEHSEGYSNQPQHF. The DNA is TGTGCCAGTAGCGAACATTCTGAGGGTTATAGCAATCAGCCCCAGCATTTT.